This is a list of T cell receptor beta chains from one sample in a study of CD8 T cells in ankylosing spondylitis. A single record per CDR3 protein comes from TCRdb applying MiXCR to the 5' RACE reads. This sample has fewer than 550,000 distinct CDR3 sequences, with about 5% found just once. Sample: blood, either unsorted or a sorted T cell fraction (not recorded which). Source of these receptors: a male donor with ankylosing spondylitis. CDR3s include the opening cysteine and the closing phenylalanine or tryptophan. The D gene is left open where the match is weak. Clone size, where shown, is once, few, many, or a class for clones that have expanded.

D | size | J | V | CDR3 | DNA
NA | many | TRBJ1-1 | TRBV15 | CATSRAGGSGTEAFF | TGTGCCACCAGCAGGGCCGGTGGTTCGGGCACTGAAGCTTTCTTT
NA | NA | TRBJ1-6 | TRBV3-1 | CASSPRTAINSPLHF | TGTGCCAGCAGCCCTCGGACAGCCATCAATTCACCCCTCCACTTT
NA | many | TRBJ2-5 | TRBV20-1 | CSASQGDKTQYF | TGCAGTGCTAGTCAAGGGGACAAGACCCAGTACTTC
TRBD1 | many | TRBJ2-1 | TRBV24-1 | CATSDPGQSQGDEQFF | TGTGCCACCAGTGACCCGGGACAGAGCCAGGGAGATGAGCAGTTCTTC
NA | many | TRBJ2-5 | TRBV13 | CASSLVGTLKETQYF | TGTGCCAGCAGCTTAGTCGGGACACTAAAAGAGACCCAGTACTTC
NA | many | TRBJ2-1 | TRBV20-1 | CSARDRDGHSSYNEQFF | TGCAGTGCTAGAGATCGGGACGGGCACAGCTCCTACAATGAGCAGTTCTTC
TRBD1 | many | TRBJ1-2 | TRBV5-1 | CASSLAITGGSGYTF | TGCGCCAGCAGCTTGGCCATAACAGGGGGCTCTGGCTACACCTTC
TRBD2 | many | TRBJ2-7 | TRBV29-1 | CSFWTSQYEQYF | TGCAGCTTCTGGACTAGCCAATACGAGCAGTACTTC
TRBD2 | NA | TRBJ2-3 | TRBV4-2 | CASSRGGPAVADTQYF | TGTGCCAGCAGCCGGGGGGGACCAGCGGTTGCAGATACGCAGTATTTT
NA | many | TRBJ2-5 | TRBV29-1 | CSVAQGGLQETQYF | TGCAGCGTTGCACAGGGGGGGCTTCAAGAGACCCAGTACTTC
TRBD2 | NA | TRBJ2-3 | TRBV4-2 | CASSQERGRTDTQYF | TGTGCCAGCAGCCAAGAGCGGGGGAGGACAGATACGCAGTATTTT
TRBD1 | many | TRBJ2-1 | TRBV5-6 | CASSSTGVGLGEQFF | TGTGCCAGCAGCTCCACAGGGGTAGGCTTAGGTGAGCAGTTCTTC
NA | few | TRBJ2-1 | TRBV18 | CASSHPKGNSYNEQFF | TGTGCCAGCTCACACCCCAAGGGTAACTCCTACAATGAGCAGTTCTTC
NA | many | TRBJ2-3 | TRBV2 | CASEPGLSTDTQYF | TGTGCCAGCGAACCGGGCCTAAGCACAGATACGCAGTATTTT
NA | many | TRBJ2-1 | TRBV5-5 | CASSLGWVRNEQFF | TGTGCCAGCAGCTTGGGCTGGGTTAGGAATGAGCAGTTCTTC
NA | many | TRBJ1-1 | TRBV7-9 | CASSLAEGWNTEAFF | TGTGCCAGCAGCTTAGCGGAGGGGTGGAACACTGAAGCTTTCTTT
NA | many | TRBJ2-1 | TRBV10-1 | CASSPRTSRYNEQFF | TGCGCCAGCAGCCCCCGCACTAGTCGATACAATGAGCAGTTCTTC
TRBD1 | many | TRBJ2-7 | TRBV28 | CASSRQQGPLYEQYF | TGTGCCAGCAGTCGTCAACAGGGGCCCCTCTACGAGCAGTACTTC
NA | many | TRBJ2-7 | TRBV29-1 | CSVGHSLSYEQYF | TGCAGCGTTGGCCACAGCCTCTCCTACGAGCAGTACTTC
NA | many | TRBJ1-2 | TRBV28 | CASRIGRAYGYTF | TGTGCCAGCCGCATAGGCAGGGCCTATGGCTACACCTTC
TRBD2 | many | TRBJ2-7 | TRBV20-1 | CSPRESGSSGEQYF | TGCAGTCCCAGAGAGAGCGGGAGTTCGGGCGAGCAGTACTTC
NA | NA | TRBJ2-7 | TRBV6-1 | CASSRVGDSAYEQYF | TGTGCCAGCAGCCGCGTTGGGGACTCAGCTTACGAGCAGTACTTC
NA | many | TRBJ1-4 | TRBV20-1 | CSARAQGPNEKLFF | TGCAGTGCTAGAGCACAGGGACCTAATGAAAAACTGTTTTTT
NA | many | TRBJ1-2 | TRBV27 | CASSFDRTAYGYTF | TGTGCCAGCAGTTTTGATCGAACCGCTTATGGCTACACCTTC
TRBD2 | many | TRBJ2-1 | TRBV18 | CASSPRGSSGSVEQFF | TGTGCCAGCTCACCTCGCGGGTCTAGCGGGAGTGTTGAGCAGTTCTTC
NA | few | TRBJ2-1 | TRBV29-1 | CSVSGGPGNMDEQFF | TGCAGCGTTTCGGGGGGCCCTGGGAACATGGATGAGCAGTTCTTC
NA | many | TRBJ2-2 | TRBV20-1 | CSARAWGPTGELFF | TGCAGTGCTAGAGCGTGGGGTCCCACCGGGGAGCTGTTTTTT
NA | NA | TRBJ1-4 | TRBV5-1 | CASRGEATTNEKLFF | TGCGCCAGCAGGGGCGAAGCTACAACTAATGAAAAACTGTTTTTT
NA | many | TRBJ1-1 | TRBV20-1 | CSARTPLNTEAFF | TGCAGTGCTAGGACACCTCTGAACACTGAAGCTTTCTTT
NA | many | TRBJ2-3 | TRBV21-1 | CASSESNTGHRSDTQYF | TGTGCCAGCAGCGAAAGCAACACAGGGCATAGATCAGATACGCAGTATTTT